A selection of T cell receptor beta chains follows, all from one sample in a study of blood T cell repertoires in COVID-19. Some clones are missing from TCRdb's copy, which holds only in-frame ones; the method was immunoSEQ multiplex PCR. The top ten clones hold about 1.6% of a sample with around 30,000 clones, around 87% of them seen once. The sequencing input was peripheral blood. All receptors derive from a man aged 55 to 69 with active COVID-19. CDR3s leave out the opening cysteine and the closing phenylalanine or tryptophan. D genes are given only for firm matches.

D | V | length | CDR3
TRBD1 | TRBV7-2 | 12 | ASSPGQGNYGYT
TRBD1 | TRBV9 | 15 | ASSPGTGKIGTDTQY
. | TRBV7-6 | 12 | ASSLSRGGTEAF
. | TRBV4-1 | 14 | ASSHRPLRSPGEAF
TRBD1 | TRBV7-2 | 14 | ASSSPDRASYNEQF
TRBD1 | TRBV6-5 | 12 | ASSRGQPNSPLH
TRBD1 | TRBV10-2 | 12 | ASSWDRVSAEAF
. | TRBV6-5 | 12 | ASNPGQSNYGYT
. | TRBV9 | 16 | ASSVGELGKWSGNTIY
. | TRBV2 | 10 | ASSQGGETQY
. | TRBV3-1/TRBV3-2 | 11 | ASSQDGRRGYT